Presented here are 2 T cell receptor beta chains from one specimen sequenced in a study of shared clonotypes between healthy human individuals. Some clones are missing from TCRdb's copy, which holds only in-frame ones; the method was immunoSEQ multiplex PCR. This table has millions of clones, around nine tenths appearing once. The sequenced sample was naive CD4+ T cells sorted from blood. Regarding subset: CD45RA+ positively selected. These receptors all come from a man between 18 and 29 years old in good health.

The chain combines TRBV6-6 with TRBJ1-1, with D uncertain. This CDR3 region has 13 residues. Germline V gene data show CDR1 as MNHNY and CDR2 as SVGAGI (reference sequence). Trimming shortened V by 6 bases and J by 1 base, and 9 bases separated the two germline ends. This CDR3 is CASRLTQNTEAFF. The CDR3 nucleotides are TGTGCCAGCAGACTCACACAGAACACTGAAGCTTTCTTT.

The CDR3 DNA reads TGTGCCAGCAGTCCCCCCGTGGGGGTCAATGAGCAGTTCTTC. Protein product: CASSPPVGVNEQFF. The J gene is TRBJ2-1, the V gene TRBV6-1, with D perhaps given as TRBD1 or TRBD2 (5 bases each). The CDR3 covers 14 residues. V was pared by 5 bases and J by 6 bases, with 14 bases between. From germline, CDR1 is MNHNS and CDR2 SASEGT.